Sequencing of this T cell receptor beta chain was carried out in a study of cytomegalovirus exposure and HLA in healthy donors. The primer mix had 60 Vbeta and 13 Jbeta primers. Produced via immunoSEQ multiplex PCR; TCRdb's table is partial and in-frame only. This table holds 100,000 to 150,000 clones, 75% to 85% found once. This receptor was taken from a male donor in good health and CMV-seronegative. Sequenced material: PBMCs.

Written as DNA, the CDR3 is TGTGCCATCAGTGGAGGTAGGGGGCAGGGGGGCGACGAGCAGTACTTC. Residues: CAISGGRGQGGDEQYF. The chain uses TRBV10-3 and TRBJ2-7; the D gene is possibly TRBD1 (7 bases). Germline-derived CDR1 and CDR2 are ENHRY and SYGVKD. The CDR3 spans 16 residues. The germline V and J ends were trimmed by 4 bases and 5 bases, with 21 bases remaining between them.